This entry lists 25 T cell receptor beta chains sequenced from one sample in a study of CD8 T cells in Susac syndrome. Reverse transcription of roughly 0.5 to 1 ug RNA used random hexamers. Each CDR3 protein is one row after TCRdb ran MiXCR on the immunoSEQ multiplex PCR reads. The table has 200,000 to 250,000 distinct CDR3 sequences, roughly nine tenths seen once. The sequenced material came from CD8+ T cells from PBMCs. The source of these receptors is a human donor with multiple sclerosis.

This chain uses TRBV21-1 with TRBJ2-7; TRBD2 is the table's D call, not checked against the DNA. TRBV21-1 is deemed a pseudogene. The CDR3 is made up of 16 amino acids. DNA for the CDR3: TGTGCCAGCAGGCCGGGACAGCGGCCCCGAGGTGACGAGCAGTACTTC. Encoded protein: CASRPGQRPRGDEQYF.

The V and J genes are TRBV20-1 and TRBJ2-7; 7 bases map to TRBD1. This CDR3 has 13 amino acids. The germline gives CDR1 DFQATT, CDR2 SNEGSKA (reference sequence). V shed 3 bases, J shed 3 bases, and the junction held 5 bases outside the gene matches. CDR3 in DNA: TGCAGTGCTAGTCCGGGACAGAGCTACGAGCAGTACTTC. Protein sequence: CSASPGQSYEQYF.

This rearrangement joins TRBV12-3 or TRBV12-4 to TRBJ2-6; TRBD2 matches at 7 bases. The CDR3 contains 19 residues. With 4 bases clipped from V and 0 bases from J, the junction kept 12 bases outside the gene matches. The CDR3 protein is CASSSAGGDYYSGANVLTF. As DNA, the CDR3 is TGTGCCAGCAGTTCCGCTGGGGGGGACTATTACTCTGGGGCCAACGTCCTGACTTTC.

This clonotype was observed a few times. The CDR3 nucleotides are TGTGCCAGCGGCGTTGGGACAGGGGTGGAGACCCAGTACTTC. It codes for CASGVGTGVETQYF. This chain uses TRBV2 with TRBJ2-5; 10 nucleotides line up with TRBD1. The CDR3 sequence is 14 residues long. CDR1 is SNHLY, CDR2 FYNNEI, per germline. V was clipped by 8 bases and J by 5 bases; unmatched bases: 8.

The chain carries TRBV25-1 and TRBJ2-1; TRBD1 matches 10 bases. Germline CDR1 reads MGHDK; CDR2 reads SYGVNS. The CDR3 totals 14 residues. The V segment lost 4 bases and the J segment 7 bases; nucleotides outside the gene matches: 4. This CDR3 reads CASSGRTGGNEQFF. The CDR3 DNA follows: TGTGCCAGCAGTGGCCGGACAGGGGGGAATGAGCAGTTCTTC.

This clonotype was picked up a small number of times. The chain carries TRBV5-6 and TRBJ2-1; perhaps TRBD1 as D (5 bases). The CDR3 sequence is 13 residues long. The germline V gene encodes CDR1 SGHDT and CDR2 YYEEEE. V gave up 0 bases and J gave up 8 bases, with 9 bases separating them. DNA of the CDR3: TGTGCCAGCAGCTTGGCAGGGTGGGATGAGCAGTTCTTC. Amino acid sequence: CASSLAGWDEQFF.

V is TRBV29-1 and J is TRBJ2-3; the D is unclear. Trimming cost V 5 bases and J 6 bases, with 6 bases left between them. CDR1 SQVTM and CDR2 ANQGSEA come from the germline V gene. The CDR3 is made up of 10 amino acids. The CDR3 DNA follows: TGCAGCGTTCACGCGGATACGCAGTATTTT. Translating gives CSVHADTQYF.

This chain connects TRBV5-1 to TRBJ2-5; TRBD1 is a possible D gene (6 bases). The V and J ends lost 0 bases and 4 bases respectively, with 10 bases between them. Looked up from germline, CDR1 is SGHRS and CDR2 is YFSETQ. The CDR3 extends over 14 amino acids. CDR3 in amino acids: CASSLATGRETQYF. The CDR3 nucleotides are TGCGCCAGCAGCTTGGCCACAGGGCGAGAGACCCAGTACTTC.

This clonotype was counted only a few times. V and J are TRBV29-1 and TRBJ2-7; 9 positions match TRBD1. Germline CDR1 and CDR2: SQVTM and ANQGSEA. The CDR3 covers 13 residues. The V gene end was trimmed by 6 bases and the J gene end by 2 bases; junction bases not matched to a gene: 5. CDR3 residues: CSVTGTGPYEQYF. The CDR3 nucleotides read TGCAGCGTCACCGGGACAGGGCCCTACGAGCAGTACTTC.

The gene calls are TRBV13 and TRBJ2-2; the D is unclear. Germline V gene lookup returns CDR1 PRHDT and CDR2 FYEKMQ (reference sequence). This CDR3 comprises 15 residues. The V and J ends lost 5 bases and 3 bases respectively, with 13 bases between them. This chain's CDR3 is CASSPPQPHTGELFF. The CDR3 region has the DNA TGTGCCAGCAGCCCCCCCCAGCCTCACACCGGGGAGCTGTTTTTT.

The chain uses TRBV4-3 and TRBJ1-2; the match to TRBD1 covers 9 bases. The germline CDR1 and CDR2 sequences are LGHNA and YSLEER. The V segment lost 3 bases and the J segment 4 bases; nucleotides outside the gene matches: 9. This CDR3 spans 16 amino acids. CDR3 in amino acids: CASSQGGQGWSYGYTF. CDR3 DNA: TGCGCCAGCAGCCAGGGAGGACAGGGGTGGTCCTATGGCTACACCTTC.

This chain connects TRBV18 to TRBJ1-1; D not certain. The germline CDR1 and CDR2 sequences are KGHSH and LQKENI. The CDR3 is made up of 13 amino acids. V lost 3 bases, J lost 0 bases, and 5 bases lay in between. DNA for the CDR3: TGTGCCAGCTCACCTTACCTGAACACTGAAGCTTTCTTT. It encodes CASSPYLNTEAFF.

This clonotype showed up just once. The chain has TRBV4-1 and TRBJ1-6, with a weak D call TRBD1 (5 bases). The germline CDR1 and CDR2 sequences are MGHRA and YSYEKL. The V gene lost 4 bases and the J gene lost 7 bases, with 11 bases spanning the gap. The CDR3 consists of 14 residues. The CDR3: CASSRGSYNSPLHF. For the CDR3, the DNA is TGCGCCAGCAGCCGGGGGTCGTACAATTCACCCCTCCACTTT.

The CDR3 sequence is CASSWGVGKLFF. The DNA of the CDR3 is TGTGCCAGCAGTTGGGGAGTCGGAAAACTGTTTTTT. The chain is built from TRBV6-5 and TRBJ1-4; D is uncertain. The germline CDR1 and CDR2 sequences are MNHEY and SVGAGI. The V gene lost 4 bases and the J gene lost 10 bases, with 10 bases spanning the gap. The CDR3 is 12 residues long.

The chain joins TRBV7-3 to TRBJ2-1, with 15 bases that match TRBD2. CDR1 and CDR2 from the germline V gene are SGHTA and FQGTGA. CDR3 size: 18 residues. Trimming at V came to 1 base and at J to 7 bases, leaving 8 bases not matched to a gene. CDR3: CASSLRAGTSGRRNEQFF. The CDR3 bases are TGTGCCAGCAGCTTAAGGGCCGGGACTAGCGGGAGGCGGAATGAGCAGTTCTTC.

This chain links TRBV19 with TRBJ2-7, with 7 bases matching TRBD2. Per the germline V gene, CDR1 is LNHDA and CDR2 is SQIVND (reference sequence). V shed 2 bases, J shed 2 bases, and the junction held 3 bases outside the gene matches. The CDR3 extends over 14 amino acids. The CDR3 spells CASSISGTTYEQYF. CDR3 coding DNA: TGTGCCAGTAGTATATCGGGGACTACCTACGAGCAGTACTTC.

The V and J genes are TRBV30 and TRBJ2-3; D call uncertain. Trimming shortened V by 2 bases and J by 0 bases, and 12 bases separated the two germline ends. In germline, CDR1 is GTSNPN, CDR2 SVGIG (reference sequence). This CDR3 region has 15 residues. CDR3 sequence (DNA): TGTGCCTGGAGTTTGACATCCATTAGCACAGATACGCAGTATTTT. Its protein is CAWSLTSISTDTQYF.

This clonotype was counted once. This chain connects TRBV29-1 to TRBJ1-2, with D tentatively TRBD1 (6 bases). Trimming removed 5 bases at V and 0 bases at J, with 10 bases between. CDR1 is SQVTM and CDR2 is ANQGSEA in the germline V gene. The CDR3 is 13 amino acids. As DNA, the CDR3 is TGCAGCGTTACCGGGGGCTCTAACTATGGCTACACCTTC. Translation gives CSVTGGSNYGYTF.

A single count supports this clonotype. The chain combines TRBV5-6 with TRBJ2-1; TRBD2 is a possible D gene (5 bases). The CDR3 has 15 amino acids. Between the trimmed V and J ends, which lost 6 bases and 0 bases, there was a span of 13 bases. The germline CDR1 and CDR2 sequences are SGHDT and YYEEEE. CDR3 DNA sequence: TGTGCCAGCACCTTATCCGGGGTCTCCTACAATGAGCAGTTCTTC. The encoded protein is CASTLSGVSYNEQFF.

The rearrangement links TRBV20-1 to TRBJ2-2; 9 bases agree with TRBD1. The CDR3 runs 15 residues. After removal of 4 bases from V and 7 bases from J, the junction contained 10 bases not matched to a gene. Germline CDR1 reads DFQATT; CDR2 reads SNEGSKA (reference sequence). As DNA, the CDR3 is TGCAGTGCTATGAATGCGGGGACAGGGTACGGGGAGCTGTTTTTT. It codes for CSAMNAGTGYGELFF.

The chain links TRBV4-3 to TRBJ1-1, with D hard to call. CDR1 and CDR2 (germline): LGHNA, YSLEER. V dropped 4 bases and J dropped 5 bases, with 17 bases sitting between them. The CDR3 sequence is 15 residues long. The CDR3 reads CASSLAKFSGTEAFF. DNA for the CDR3: TGCGCCAGCAGCCTCGCGAAATTTTCGGGAACTGAAGCTTTCTTT.

The chain uses TRBV6-6 and TRBJ1-5, with unresolved D. This CDR3 spans 13 amino acids. Germline lookup yields CDR1 MNHNY and CDR2 SVGAGI (reference sequence). The V end lost 0 bases, the J end lost 4 bases, and 4 bases lay between the germline ends. Here the CDR3 DNA reads TGTGCCAGCAGTTACTCTAGGAATCAGCCCCAGCATTTT. Protein: CASSYSRNQPQHF.

For this clonotype: At one end the junction does not follow the germline gene, possibly because of a read error. The rearrangement joins TRBV5-6 to TRBJ1-1, with D unclear. Looked up from germline, CDR1 is SGHDT and CDR2 is YYEEEE. The CDR3 totals 12 residues. The CDR3 nucleotides read TGTGCCGGCAGCGGTTGGGCTACTGAAGCTTTCTTT. Protein product: CAGSGWATEAFF.

The chain recombines TRBV27 with TRBJ1-2; perhaps TRBD1 as D (5 bases). Germline V gives CDR1 MNHEY, CDR2 SMNVEV (reference sequence). The ends were cut back, 6 bases at V and 3 bases at J, with 32 bases in the middle. The CDR3 totals 20 residues. The CDR3 coding sequence is TGTGCCAGCAGCCCCTCTTTTGGGCTCCCGGGCCCCGGCAGGGACTATGGCTACACCTTC. Translation: CASSPSFGLPGPGRDYGYTF.

The rearrangement uses TRBV6-1 and TRBJ2-7; perhaps TRBD2 as D (6 bases). The CDR3 has 15 residues. Germline V gene lookup returns CDR1 MNHNS and CDR2 SASEGT. Trimming stripped 4 bases from V and 0 bases from J, with 13 bases between. CDR3 sequence: CASSGGRDFSYEQYF. In DNA form, the CDR3 reads TGTGCCAGCAGTGGGGGCCGGGACTTCTCCTACGAGCAGTACTTC.